The 30 T cell receptor beta chains presented below share a single source sample, sequenced in a study of T-cell reconstitution after alpha-beta-depleted transplantation in children. Unique molecular identifiers were used to barcode this TCRbeta library. TCRdb re-analysed the PCR reads in MiXCR, keeping a single row per CDR3 protein. This table has 250,000 to 350,000 distinct CDR3 sequences, approximately 23% appearing once. Sequences were derived from PBMCs, mostly from graft donor cells, sampled 180 days after TCRalphabeta/CD19-depleted stem cell transplant. The receptors originated from a male patient younger than 18 who had a stem cell transplant for acute lymphoblastic leukemia, so the T cells may come from the graft donor.

This clonotype was picked up a small number of times. The chain has TRBV4-2 and TRBJ2-3; D not resolved. Germline CDR1 and CDR2: LGHNA and YNFKEQ. Trimming removed 0 bases at V and 2 bases at J, with 9 bases between. The CDR3 has 15 residues. CDR3 loop: CASSQDPGYTDTQYF. Here the CDR3 DNA reads TGTGCCAGCAGCCAAGATCCGGGTTACACAGATACGCAGTATTTT.

This clonotype has just one count. The chain combines TRBV13 with TRBJ1-1; possible D gene TRBD1, 5 bases. The length of the CDR3 is 12 residues. V lost 3 bases, J lost 4 bases, and 6 bases lay in between. The germline gives CDR1 PRHDT, CDR2 FYEKMQ (reference sequence). CDR3 sequence: CASSLDTTEAFF. Written as DNA, the CDR3 is TGTGCCAGCAGCTTGGACACCACTGAAGCTTTCTTT.

This clonotype was observed a handful of times. The chain links TRBV5-1 to TRBJ1-4, with TRBD1 matching 7 bases. The CDR3 loop spans 15 amino acids. Germline values: CDR1 SGHRS, CDR2 YFSETQ. J gave up 5 bases and V 1 base, and 5 bases lay outside the gene matches. The CDR3 spells CASSLTTGLNEKLFF. CDR3 coding DNA: TGCGCCAGCAGCTTGACGACAGGGTTGAATGAAAAACTGTTTTTT.

The rearrangement joins TRBV12-3 or TRBV12-4 to TRBJ2-7; 7 bases agree with TRBD2. Trimming took 4 bases from V and 1 from J; bases not matched to a gene: 10. The CDR3 consists of 16 residues. The CDR3 nucleotides are TGTGCCAGCAGTTCTATTAGACTAGCCGCATCCTACGAGCAGTACTTC. This gives the protein CASSSIRLAASYEQYF.

This clonotype is categorized as medium-sized. The V gene is TRBV29-1, the J gene TRBJ1-6; the D gene is possibly TRBD1 (5 bases). The CDR3 has 14 amino acids. V lost 5 bases and J lost 8, with 16 bases in between. The germline gives CDR1 SQVTM, CDR2 ANQGSEA. CDR3 in amino acids: CSVSDGADYSPLHF. CDR3 coding DNA: TGCAGCGTTTCCGACGGGGCCGATTATTCACCCCTCCACTTT.

The gene calls are TRBV5-1 and TRBJ1-4; 8 bases match TRBD1. Germline lookup yields CDR1 SGHRS and CDR2 YFSETQ. This CDR3 comprises 14 residues. V lost 4 bases and J lost 5; bases outside the gene matches: 4. CDR3 in amino acids: CASSRTGPNEKLFF. Here the CDR3 DNA reads TGCGCCAGCAGCCGGACAGGGCCCAATGAAAAACTGTTTTTT. Based on the CDR3 plus reference TRBV5-1 and TRBJ1-4, the full variable domain is KAGVTQTPRYLIKTRGQQVTLSCSPISGHRSVSWYQQTPGQGLQFLFEYFSETQRNKGNFPGRFSGRQFSNSRSEMNVSTLELGDSALYLCASSRTGPNEKLFFGSGTQLSVL.

This clonotype was observed a few times. V is TRBV29-1 and J is TRBJ1-2; TRBD1 matches at 7 bases. The CDR3 contains 12 residues. V lost 5 bases and J lost 5; bases outside the gene matches: 5. CDR1 is SQVTM and CDR2 is ANQGSEA in the germline V gene. The CDR3 region is CSVQGGRYGYTF. The CDR3 nucleotides read TGCAGCGTTCAGGGGGGCCGTTATGGCTACACCTTC.

This clonotype was seen a few times. The gene calls are TRBV6-1 and TRBJ2-1, with TRBD2 identical over 8 bases. Germline values: CDR1 MNHNS, CDR2 SASEGT. V lost 5 bases and J lost 1; bases outside the gene matches: 7. The CDR3 is 16 residues long. CDR3 residues: CASSPGLGGSYNEQFF. CDR3 nucleotides: TGTGCCAGCAGTCCGGGACTAGGGGGGTCCTACAATGAGCAGTTCTTC.

In this sample, this clonotype turned up once. The chain carries TRBV7-2 and TRBJ2-1; 11 bases align to TRBD2. The V gene end was trimmed by 0 bases and the J gene end by 2 bases; junction bases not matched to a gene: 3. Germline lookup yields CDR1 SGHTA and CDR2 FQGNSA. The CDR3 consists of 17 residues. The DNA of the CDR3 is TGTGCCAGCAGCTTAGCCGGGACTAGCGGCACCTACAATGAGCAGTTCTTC. This translates into CASSLAGTSGTYNEQFF.

The chain has TRBV2 and TRBJ1-2; tentative D call: TRBD1 (5 bases). Germline lookup yields CDR1 SNHLY and CDR2 FYNNEI. V lost 8 bases and J lost 7, with 14 bases in between. The CDR3 length is 12 residues. The CDR3 nucleotides read TGTGCCAGCGAGGGGATACACTCTGGCTACACCTTC. As protein: CASEGIHSGYTF.

This chain joins TRBV7-3 and TRBJ2-1; TRBD2 aligns across 12 bases. Germline-derived CDR1 and CDR2 are SGHTA and FQGTGA. V trimming: 5 bases; J trimming: 6 bases; junction bases outside the gene matches: 14. The CDR3 extends over 18 amino acids. In DNA, the CDR3 is TGTGCCAGCAGCCTCATAAAATCGGGACTAGCGGGTGTCAATGAGCAGTTCTTC. It translates to CASSLIKSGLAGVNEQFF.

This clonotype was seen more than once but under ten times. The chain is built from TRBV6-5 and TRBJ2-7; D might be TRBD2 (6 bases). Germline V gives CDR1 MNHEY, CDR2 SVGAGI. This CDR3 region has 13 residues. V dropped 2 bases and J dropped 4 bases, with 9 bases sitting between them. CDR3 loop: CASSYDSGYEQYF. CDR3 DNA: TGTGCCAGCAGTTACGACAGCGGGTACGAGCAGTACTTC.

This clonotype has just a few counts. The rearrangement joins TRBV20-1 to TRBJ1-2; D gene unclear. Germline CDR1 DFQATT, CDR2 SNEGSKA (reference sequence). This CDR3 contains 13 residues. Trimming stripped 5 bases from V and 8 bases from J, with 18 bases between. CDR3 DNA sequence: TGCAGTGCTCTAGCCCCATCCAGGTGGGGCTACACCTTC. It is translated as CSALAPSRWGYTF.

This clonotype has just a few counts. The rearrangement joins TRBV4-1 to TRBJ2-7; 8 nucleotides match TRBD1. The CDR3 has 14 residues. V lost 4 bases and J lost 2; bases outside the gene matches: 4. In germline, CDR1 is MGHRA, CDR2 YSYEKL. The CDR3 bases are TGCGCCAGCAGCCCAATGGGACAGGCCTACGAGCAGTACTTC. Translated, it gives CASSPMGQAYEQYF.

This clonotype was observed a few times. The chain combines TRBV4-2 with TRBJ1-6; no reliable D call. CDR3 length: 15 residues. Germline loops: CDR1 LGHNA, CDR2 YNFKEQ. V was cut by 1 base and J by 7 bases, with 11 bases left in between. CDR3 DNA sequence: TGTGCCAGCAGCCAAGTCGAGTCAGAGAATTCACCCCTCCACTTT. The encoded protein is CASSQVESENSPLHF.

The chain links TRBV4-1 to TRBJ2-6; no clear D gene. CDR1 MGHRA and CDR2 YSYEKL come from the germline V gene. CDR3 length: 16 amino acids. Deletions cut 0 bases from V and 2 bases from J, with 8 bases between. The CDR3 protein is CASSQDSETGANVLTF. The CDR3, as DNA: TGCGCCAGCAGCCAAGATTCGGAAACTGGGGCCAACGTCCTGACTTTC.

The chain uses TRBV12-3 or TRBV12-4 and TRBJ2-3; D uncertain. Trimming removed 3 bases at V and 2 bases at J, with 27 bases between. This CDR3 contains 20 residues. The CDR3 sequence is CASSLIKGSARETVTDTQYF. In DNA form, the CDR3 reads TGTGCCAGCAGTTTGATCAAAGGATCGGCCCGCGAAACAGTCACAGATACGCAGTATTTT.

The chain's CDR3 is CASSPGTPADYGYTF. CDR3 nucleotide sequence: TGTGCCAGCAGCCCCGGGACACCCGCGGACTATGGCTACACCTTC. The chain couples TRBV7-9 to TRBJ1-2; possible D gene TRBD1, 6 bases. The CDR3 extends over 15 amino acids. Looked up from germline, CDR1 is SEHNR and CDR2 is FQNEAQ (reference sequence). Deletions cut 5 bases from V and 3 bases from J, with 16 bases between.

J is TRBJ2-5 and V is TRBV29-1; 7 bases match TRBD1. Germline V gene data show CDR1 as SQVTM and CDR2 as ANQGSEA. After removal of 3 bases from V and 1 base from J, the junction contained 2 bases not matched to a gene. CDR3 length equals 13 residues. In DNA, the CDR3 is TGCAGCGTTGAGACAGGGACCCAAGAGACCCAGTACTTC. It translates to CSVETGTQETQYF.

V and J are TRBV5-4 and TRBJ2-2; no firm D call. Germline V gene lookup returns CDR1 SGHNT and CDR2 YYREEE (reference sequence). The CDR3 covers 15 residues. V was clipped by 0 bases and J by 3 bases, with 9 bases between them. The CDR3: CASSLDSYYTGELFF. The CDR3, as DNA: TGTGCCAGCAGCTTGGACAGTTATTACACCGGGGAGCTGTTTTTT.

This clonotype was detected a few times. The chain couples TRBV10-3 to TRBJ2-6, with D possibly being TRBD2 (5 bases). Germline V gene sequence: CDR1 ENHRY, CDR2 SYGVKD. The CDR3 contains 15 residues. Trimming cost V 3 bases and J 4 bases, with 10 bases left between them. The CDR3 loop is CAISERGAGANVLTF. The CDR3 DNA is TGTGCCATCAGTGAACGGGGAGCCGGGGCCAACGTCCTGACTTTC.

The V call is TRBV6-6, the J call TRBJ2-1; 7 bases agree with TRBD1. The V gene end was trimmed by 6 bases and the J gene end by 12 bases; junction bases not matched to a gene: 11. The CDR3 length is 13 residues. Germline CDR1 and CDR2: MNHNY and SVGAGI (reference sequence). This CDR3 is CASSHRQGVRQFF. For the CDR3, the DNA is TGTGCCAGCAGCCACCGGCAGGGGGTGCGGCAGTTCTTC.

This clonotype came up a few times. The chain uses TRBV30 and TRBJ2-7; D unclear. The CDR3 runs to 10 residues. The germline V and J ends were trimmed by 2 bases and 5 bases, with 4 bases remaining between them. CDR1 is GTSNPN, CDR2 SVGIG, per germline (reference sequence). Here the CDR3 reads CAWSQDEQYF. The CDR3 DNA reads as TGTGCCTGGAGTCAGGACGAGCAGTACTTC.

This clonotype was observed a few times. V and J are TRBV14 and TRBJ1-3; 8 bases line up with TRBD1. V lost 4 bases and J lost 1; bases outside the gene matches: 3. CDR3 length equals 15 residues. Germline values: CDR1 SGHDN, CDR2 FVKESK. In DNA form, the CDR3 reads TGTGCCAGCAGCCGACAGGGGATATCTGGAAACACCATATATTTT. Translating gives CASSRQGISGNTIYF.

This clonotype occurred a few times. The chain has TRBV12-3 or TRBV12-4 and TRBJ1-4; D is ambiguous. The CDR3 extends over 14 amino acids. The V end lost 6 bases, the J end lost 4 bases, and 12 bases lay between the germline ends. CDR3 region: CASRRSTLNEKLFF. The CDR3 bases are TGTGCCAGCAGACGGTCCACCCTTAATGAAAAACTGTTTTTT.

This clonotype counts as medium-sized. This chain joins TRBV5-5 and TRBJ2-3; 7 positions agree with TRBD1. The V and J ends lost 4 bases and 2 bases, in that order; junction bases with no gene match: 4. Germline V gives CDR1 SGHKS, CDR2 YYEKEE (reference sequence). The length of the CDR3 is 14 residues. The CDR3 nucleotides read TGTGCCAGCAGCCGACAGGGCTTCACAGATACGCAGTATTTT. Protein sequence: CASSRQGFTDTQYF. Complete variable domain (other parts from reference TRBV5-5 and TRBJ2-3): DAGVTQSPTHLIKTRGQQVTLRCSPISGHKSVSWYQQVLGQGPQFIFQYYEKEERGRGNFPDRFSARQFPNYSSELNVNALLLGDSALYLCASSRQGFTDTQYFGPGTRLTVL.

This clonotype was counted a few times. The rearrangement uses TRBV18 and TRBJ2-7; a possible D gene is TRBD1 (7 bases). CDR3 length: 14 residues. CDR1 is KGHSH, CDR2 LQKENI, per germline. The ends were cut back, 2 bases at V and 6 bases at J, with 14 bases in the middle. CDR3 region: CASSPGQGGLEQYF. The CDR3 region has the DNA TGTGCCAGCTCACCAGGGCAGGGGGGACTCGAGCAGTACTTC. Using reference TRBV18 and TRBJ2-7 for the parts outside the CDR3, the full variable domain is NAGVMQNPRHLVRRRGQEARLRCSPMKGHSHVYWYRQLPEEGLKFMVYLQKENIIDESGMPKERFSAEFPKEGPSILRIQQVVRGDSAAYFCASSPGQGGLEQYFGPGTRLTVT.

The rearrangement joins TRBV12-3 or TRBV12-4 to TRBJ2-7; tentatively, D is TRBD2 (6 bases). This CDR3 has 13 amino acids. Trimming took 3 bases from V and 6 from J, leaving 12 bases between them. The chain's CDR3 is CASSLKGRGEQYF. The CDR3 bases are TGTGCCAGCAGTTTGAAGGGGCGGGGCGAGCAGTACTTC.

This rearrangement joins TRBV6-1 to TRBJ2-6, with D maybe TRBD2 (5 bases). V lost 3 bases and J 2 bases, leaving 8 bases between the germline ends. The V gene's germline CDR1 is MNHNS and CDR2 SASEGT. The CDR3 has 15 amino acids. The CDR3 is CASSDAGAGANVLTF. CDR3 sequence (DNA): TGTGCCAGCAGTGATGCCGGGGCTGGGGCCAACGTCCTGACTTTC.

This clonotype was detected only a few times. The rearrangement links TRBV12-3 or TRBV12-4 to TRBJ1-1, with D uncertain. Trimming shortened V by 6 bases and J by 0 bases, and 11 bases separated the two germline ends. The CDR3 is made up of 14 amino acids. CDR3 nucleotide sequence: TGTGCCAGCAGGGCTGGGAGACTGAACACTGAAGCTTTCTTT. Protein sequence: CASRAGRLNTEAFF.